The 17 T cell receptor beta chains reported below all come from one sample, sequenced in a study of T cells in Graves' hyperthyroidism and ophthalmopathy. Researchers took RNA transcripts and amplified the TCR beta CDR3 regions from them. The study used the HTBI primer set for a first-round RT-PCR of the TCR CDR3. TCRdb analysed the multiplex PCR reads with MiXCR anew, one entry per CDR3 protein. This sample carries approximately 400,000 distinct CDR3 sequences, about 19% of them seen once, and the ten largest clones take about 4%. Material: blood. All receptors derive from a woman aged 18 to 35 with Graves' hyperthyroidism.

Remarks on this clonotype: This may be a read error, as it is one base from a much larger clone. The V and J genes are TRBV2 and TRBJ1-6; D is unresolved. The CDR3 has 14 residues. Germline loops: CDR1 SNHLY, CDR2 FYNNEI. This CDR3 is CASSPTNENSPIHF. In DNA form, the CDR3 reads TGTGCCAGCAGTCCCACTAACGAGAATTCACCCATCCACTTT. The full variable domain, in which reference TRBV2 and TRBJ1-6 provide the parts outside the CDR3, is EPEVTQTPSHQVTQMGQEVILRCVPISNHLYFYWYRQILGQKVEFLVSFYNNEISEKSEIFDDQFSVERPDGSNFTLKIRSTKLEDSAMYFCASSPTNENSPIHFGNGTRLTVT.

This clonotype was recorded at least ten times. V usage is TRBV6-2 or TRBV6-3 and J usage is TRBJ2-7, with D possibly TRBD2 on 5 matching bases. Trimming removed 3 bases from V and 0 bases from J, with 12 bases in between. Germline values: CDR1 MNHEY, CDR2 SVGEGT. The CDR3 has 15 residues. The CDR3 DNA reads TGTGCCAGCAGTTATTCGAGGGCTGGCTCCTACGAGCAGTACTTC. This encodes CASSYSRAGSYEQYF.

This clonotype was seen more than once but under ten times. The V gene is TRBV6-1, the J gene TRBJ1-6; D unresolved. Germline V gives CDR1 MNHNS, CDR2 SASEGT. With 0 bases removed from V and 9 bases from J, the gap between germline ends came to 12 bases. The CDR3 totals 15 residues. The CDR3 here is CASSEAQRESSPLHF. In DNA, the CDR3 is TGTGCCAGCAGTGAAGCGCAACGGGAATCTTCACCCCTCCACTTT.

The sample holds many counts of this clonotype. This chain uses TRBV7-6 with TRBJ2-2; TRBD2 is a possible D gene (6 bases). The length of the CDR3 is 15 residues. Trimming removed 3 bases at V and 3 bases at J, with 11 bases between. Germline assignment: CDR1 SGHVS and CDR2 FNYEAQ. The CDR3 coding sequence is TGTGCCAGCAGCTTTTTATGGGGGGACACCGGGGAGCTGTTTTTT. Its translation: CASSFLWGDTGELFF.

The chain links TRBV6-1 to TRBJ2-5, with 8 positions matching TRBD1. CDR3 length: 14 amino acids. The V gene end was trimmed by 5 bases and the J gene end by 5 bases; junction bases not matched to a gene: 7. From germline, CDR1 is MNHNS and CDR2 SASEGT. CDR3 in amino acids: CASSPMTGDETQYF. In DNA, the CDR3 is TGTGCCAGCAGTCCAATGACAGGGGACGAGACCCAGTACTTC.

This clonotype was seen at least ten times. The chain employs TRBV28 and TRBJ2-7; D gene uncertain. V was pared by 5 bases and J by 2 bases, with 16 bases between. Looked up from germline, CDR1 is MDHEN and CDR2 is SYDVKM. This CDR3 has 15 residues. The CDR3 coding sequence is TGTGCCAGCAGTGTACCGCGGTTGGGCCCCTACGAGCAGTACTTC. It translates to CASSVPRLGPYEQYF.

This clonotype has at least ten counts. V is TRBV7-6 and J is TRBJ2-2, with D perhaps TRBD1 (6 bases). Trimming pared 8 bases from V and 6 bases from J, leaving 22 bases between. This CDR3 is 16 amino acids long. In germline, CDR1 is SGHVS, CDR2 FNYEAQ. The CDR3 here is CASGRTGKILAGELFF. The DNA of the CDR3 is TGTGCCAGCGGACGTACAGGGAAAATTTTGGCCGGGGAGCTGTTTTTT.

The J gene is TRBJ2-6, the V gene TRBV5-1; TRBD1 aligns across 8 bases. Per germline, CDR1 SGHRS and CDR2 YFSETQ. The trim removed 4 bases at V and 0 bases at J, leaving 6 bases unmatched. The CDR3 length is 17 residues. The DNA of the CDR3 is TGCGCCAGCAGCCGGGACAGGATCTTCTCTGGGGCCAACGTCCTGACTTTC. Translation gives CASSRDRIFSGANVLTF.

This clonotype was seen many times. This chain links TRBV2 with TRBJ2-2; D is unclear. The germline CDR1 and CDR2 sequences are SNHLY and FYNNEI. The CDR3 spans 15 residues. V was clipped by 4 bases and J by 0 bases, with 9 bases between them. The CDR3 here is CASSGTTPNTGELFF. DNA for the CDR3: TGTGCCAGCAGTGGGACGACCCCGAACACCGGGGAGCTGTTTTTT.

The rearrangement joins TRBV28 to TRBJ2-3, with D tentatively TRBD1 or TRBD2 (5 bases each). Germline CDR1 MDHEN, CDR2 SYDVKM. With 7 bases removed from V and 14 bases from J, the gap between germline ends came to 13 bases. This CDR3 has 10 residues. In DNA form, the CDR3 reads TGTGCCAGCAACTCCGAGGGGTGGTATTTT. It yields the protein CASNSEGWYF.

This clonotype was counted ten times or more. This chain connects TRBV29-1 to TRBJ2-5; D is unresolved. The germline CDR1 and CDR2 sequences are SQVTM and ANQGSEA. The ends were cut back, 5 bases at V and 3 bases at J, with 10 bases in the middle. The CDR3 is 12 residues long. CDR3 sequence reads: CSVYDFEETQYF. As DNA, the CDR3 is TGCAGCGTTTATGATTTTGAAGAGACCCAGTACTTC.

This clonotype has more than one count but fewer than ten. Just one base apart from a much larger clone, this may be a read error. The rearrangement links TRBV6-1 to TRBJ1-1; 7 nucleotides align to TRBD1. The germline gives CDR1 MNHNS, CDR2 SASEGT. The CDR3 runs 14 residues. The CDR3 DNA reads as TGTGCCTGCAGTGAAACAGGGGAGGTCACTGAAGCTTTCTTT. This sequence encodes CACSETGEVTEAFF.

Ten or more counts support this clonotype. The chain carries TRBV12-3 or TRBV12-4 and TRBJ2-5, with D hard to call. CDR3 length: 11 residues. V gave up 5 bases and J gave up 5 bases, with 6 bases separating them. The chain's CDR3 is CASSVSETQYF. CDR3 DNA sequence: TGTGCCAGCAGTGTTAGCGAGACCCAGTACTTC.

Many counts were recorded for this clonotype. This sequence joins TRBV2 and TRBJ2-5; a weak D match, TRBD2 (7 bases). This CDR3 is built from 15 residues. V dropped 6 bases and J dropped 2 bases, with 16 bases sitting between them. The germline CDR1 and CDR2 sequences are SNHLY and FYNNEI. The chain's CDR3 is CASRKGGGTQETQYF. The CDR3 coding sequence is TGTGCCAGCAGAAAGGGCGGGGGCACACAAGAGACCCAGTACTTC.

The table lists this clonotype with many counts. The chain uses TRBV29-1 and TRBJ1-1, with 7 positions matching TRBD1. The CDR3 has 13 residues. With V trimmed by 7 bases and J by 6 bases, 11 bases remained unmatched. The germline V gene encodes CDR1 SQVTM and CDR2 ANQGSEA. CDR3 nucleotides: TGCAGCGGACTTGGACAGGAACGTGCTGAAGCTTTCTTT. Translated, it gives CSGLGQERAEAFF.

At least ten counts were recorded for this clonotype. This chain joins TRBV5-1 and TRBJ1-1; maybe TRBD1 (5 bases). The CDR3 sequence is 13 residues long. The V gene's germline CDR1 is SGHRS and CDR2 YFSETQ. Trimming removed 4 bases from V and 8 bases from J, with 15 bases in between. The CDR3 here is CASSVISGTEAFF. The CDR3 nucleotides are TGCGCCAGCAGCGTGATTTCCGGGACCGAAGCTTTCTTT.

This clonotype was picked up many times. The V gene is TRBV20-1, the J gene TRBJ2-7, with 10 bases lining up with TRBD1. V trimming: 6 bases; J trimming: 2 bases; junction bases outside the gene matches: 7. The CDR3 consists of 14 residues. The germline CDR1 and CDR2 sequences are DFQATT and SNEGSKA (reference sequence). CDR3: CSAYGQGGAYEQYF. The CDR3 DNA follows: TGCAGTGCCTACGGACAGGGGGGTGCCTACGAGCAGTACTTC.